The subject of this entry is one TCR beta chain. Antigen: not known. This sample was included in a study of beta chain features in type 1 diabetes. The study, taken as a whole, reports: Reduced insertions and increased deletions marked VDJ junctions in type 1 diabetes patients. PCR may have favored shorter templates equally in patients and controls.

TCRB transcripts that were expressed got sequenced, as all of the isolated RNA had been reverse transcribed. This table comes from immunoSEQ multiplex PCR, and its TCRdb copy is limited to in-frame clones, with some not included. The data contain about 140,000 clones, about 7% of them singletons. This CDR3 spans 15 amino acids. Trimming cost V 6 bases and J 0 bases, with 14 bases left between them. The germline CDR1 and CDR2 sequences are KGHSH and LQKENI. The chain carries TRBV18 and TRBJ1-2; D might be TRBD1 (5 bases). This clonotype was sampled from a woman in her twenties or thirties in good health. Sequenced sample: central memory CD4+ T cells from blood. The CDR3 protein is CASSLVDSTNYGYTF. For the CDR3, the DNA is TGTGCCAGCTCCCTGGTTGACAGTACTAACTATGGCTACACCTTC.